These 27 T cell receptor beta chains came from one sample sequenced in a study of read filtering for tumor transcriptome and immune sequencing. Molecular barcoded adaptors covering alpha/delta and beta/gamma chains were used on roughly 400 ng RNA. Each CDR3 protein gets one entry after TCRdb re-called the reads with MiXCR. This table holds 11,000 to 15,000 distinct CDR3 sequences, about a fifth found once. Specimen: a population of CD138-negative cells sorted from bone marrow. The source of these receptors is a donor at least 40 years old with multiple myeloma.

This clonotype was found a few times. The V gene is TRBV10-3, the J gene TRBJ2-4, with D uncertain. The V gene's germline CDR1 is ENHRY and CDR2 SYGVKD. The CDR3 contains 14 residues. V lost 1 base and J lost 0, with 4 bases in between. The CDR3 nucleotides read TGTGCCATCAGTGAGTTGGCAGCCAAAAACATTCAGTACTTC. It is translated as CAISELAAKNIQYF.

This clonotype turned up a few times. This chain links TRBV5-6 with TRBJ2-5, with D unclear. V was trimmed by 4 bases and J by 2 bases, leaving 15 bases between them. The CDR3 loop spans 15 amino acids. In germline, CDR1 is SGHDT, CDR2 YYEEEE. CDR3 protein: CASSPRAIAQETQYF. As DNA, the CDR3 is TGTGCCAGCAGCCCCCGGGCCATCGCGCAAGAGACCCAGTACTTC.

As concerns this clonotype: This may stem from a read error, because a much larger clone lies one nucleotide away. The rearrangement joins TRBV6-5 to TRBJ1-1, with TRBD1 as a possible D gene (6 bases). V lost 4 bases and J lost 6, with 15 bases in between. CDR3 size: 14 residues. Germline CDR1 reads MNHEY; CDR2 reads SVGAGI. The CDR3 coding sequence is TGTGCCAGCAGTTCCTCGGGGGCTGGCCCTGAAGCTTTCTTT. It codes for CASSSSGAGPEAFF.

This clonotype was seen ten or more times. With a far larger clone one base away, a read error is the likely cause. CDR3 bases: TGTGCCACCCCGCCCCGGATGACACGCGATGAGCAGTACTTC. Residues: CATPPRMTRDEQYF. The chain has TRBV21-1 and TRBJ2-7; the table's D gene call, TRBD1, was not cross checked with the DNA. TRBV21-1 is designated a pseudogene. The CDR3 consists of 14 residues.

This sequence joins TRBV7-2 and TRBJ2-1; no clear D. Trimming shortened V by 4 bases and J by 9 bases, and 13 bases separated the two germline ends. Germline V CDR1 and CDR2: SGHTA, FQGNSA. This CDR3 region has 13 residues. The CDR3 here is CASSSQSSTEQFF. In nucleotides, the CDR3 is TGTGCCAGCAGCTCCCAATCTAGTACTGAGCAGTTCTTC.

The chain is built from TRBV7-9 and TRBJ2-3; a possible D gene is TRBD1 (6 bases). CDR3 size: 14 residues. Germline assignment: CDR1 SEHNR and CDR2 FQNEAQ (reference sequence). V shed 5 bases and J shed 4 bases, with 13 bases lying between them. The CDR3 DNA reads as TGTGCCAGCAGCGTAGGACAGTTAGCAGATACGCAGTATTTT. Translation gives CASSVGQLADTQYF.

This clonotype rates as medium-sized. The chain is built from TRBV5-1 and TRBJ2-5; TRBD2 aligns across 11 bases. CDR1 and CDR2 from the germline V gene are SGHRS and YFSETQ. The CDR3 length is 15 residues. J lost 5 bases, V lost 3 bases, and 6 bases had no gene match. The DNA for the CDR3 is TGCGCCAGCAGCTCAACTAGCGGGGGCTTGGAGACCCAGTACTTC. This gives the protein CASSSTSGGLETQYF.

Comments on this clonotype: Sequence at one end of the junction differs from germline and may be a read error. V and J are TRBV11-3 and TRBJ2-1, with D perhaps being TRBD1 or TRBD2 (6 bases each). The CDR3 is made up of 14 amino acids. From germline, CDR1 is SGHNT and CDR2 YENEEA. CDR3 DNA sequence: TGTGTCAGCAGCCCCCAGCCGGGGGCCAATGAGCAGTTCTTC. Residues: CVSSPQPGANEQFF.

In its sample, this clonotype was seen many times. DNA of the CDR3: TGTGCCAGCAGCTTAGCTCTTCGGGGGGGTGCGAATGAGCAGTTCTTC. Its protein is CASSLALRGGANEQFF. The V gene is TRBV11-2, the J gene TRBJ2-1; 8 bases are shared with TRBD2. V was clipped by 1 base and J by 7 bases; unmatched bases: 9. The V gene's germline CDR1 is SGHAT and CDR2 FQNNGV. The CDR3 runs to 16 residues.

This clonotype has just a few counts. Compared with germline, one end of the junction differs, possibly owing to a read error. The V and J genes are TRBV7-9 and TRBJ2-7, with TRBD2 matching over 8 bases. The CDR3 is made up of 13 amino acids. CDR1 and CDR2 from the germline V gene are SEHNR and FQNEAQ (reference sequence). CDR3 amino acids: CASSSGRIDEQHF. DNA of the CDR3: TGTGCCAGCAGCAGCGGGAGAATCGACGAGCAGCACTTC. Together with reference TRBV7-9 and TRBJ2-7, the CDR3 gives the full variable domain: DTGVSQNPRHKITKRGQNVTFRCDPISEHNRLYWYRQTLGQGPEFLTYFQNEAQLEKSRLLSDRFSAERPKGSFSTLEIQRTEQGDSAMYLCASSSGRIDEQHFGPGTRLTVT.

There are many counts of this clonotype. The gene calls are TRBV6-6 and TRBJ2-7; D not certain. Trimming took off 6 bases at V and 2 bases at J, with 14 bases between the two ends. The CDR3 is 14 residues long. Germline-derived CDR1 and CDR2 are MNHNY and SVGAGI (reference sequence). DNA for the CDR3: TGTGCCAGCAGGTTTCAAGGTAGGGCCTACGAGCAGTACTTC. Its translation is CASRFQGRAYEQYF.

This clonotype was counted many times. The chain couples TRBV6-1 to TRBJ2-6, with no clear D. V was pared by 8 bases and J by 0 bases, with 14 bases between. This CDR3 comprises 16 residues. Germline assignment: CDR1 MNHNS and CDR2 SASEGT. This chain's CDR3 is CASRLGRISGANVLTF. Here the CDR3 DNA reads TGTGCCAGCCGTCTTGGACGTATCTCTGGGGCCAACGTCCTGACTTTC.

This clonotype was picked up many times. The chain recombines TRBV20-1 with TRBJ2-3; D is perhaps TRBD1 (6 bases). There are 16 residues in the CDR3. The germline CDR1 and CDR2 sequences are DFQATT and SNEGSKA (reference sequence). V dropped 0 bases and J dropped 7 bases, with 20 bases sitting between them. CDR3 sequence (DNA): TGCAGTGCTAGAGATGACGGGCAGGGGCCGAGGTATACGCAGTATTTT. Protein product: CSARDDGQGPRYTQYF.

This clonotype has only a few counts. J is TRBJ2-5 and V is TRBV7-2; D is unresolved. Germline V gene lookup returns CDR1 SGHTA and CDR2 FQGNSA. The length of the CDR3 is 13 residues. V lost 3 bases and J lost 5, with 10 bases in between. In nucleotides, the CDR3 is TGTGCCAGCAGCTTTAGCCAGCAGGAGACCCAGTACTTC. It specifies CASSFSQQETQYF.

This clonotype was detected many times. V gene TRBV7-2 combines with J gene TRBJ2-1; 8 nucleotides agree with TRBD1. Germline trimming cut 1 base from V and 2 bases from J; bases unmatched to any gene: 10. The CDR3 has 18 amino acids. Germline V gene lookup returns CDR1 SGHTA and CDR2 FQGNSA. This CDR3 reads CASSLGPSRTGPYNEQFF. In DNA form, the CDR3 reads TGTGCCAGCAGCTTAGGGCCCAGCCGGACAGGGCCCTACAATGAGCAGTTCTTC.

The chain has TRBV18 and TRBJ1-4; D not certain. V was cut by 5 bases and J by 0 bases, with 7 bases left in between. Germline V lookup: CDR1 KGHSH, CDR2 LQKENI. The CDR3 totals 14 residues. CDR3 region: CASSTETTNEKLFF. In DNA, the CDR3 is TGTGCCAGCTCAACAGAAACAACTAATGAAAAACTGTTTTTT. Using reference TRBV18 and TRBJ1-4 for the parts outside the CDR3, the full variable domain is NAGVMQNPRHLVRRRGQEARLRCSPMKGHSHVYWYRQLPEEGLKFMVYLQKENIIDESGMPKERFSAEFPKEGPSILRIQQVVRGDSAAYFCASSTETTNEKLFFGSGTQLSVL.

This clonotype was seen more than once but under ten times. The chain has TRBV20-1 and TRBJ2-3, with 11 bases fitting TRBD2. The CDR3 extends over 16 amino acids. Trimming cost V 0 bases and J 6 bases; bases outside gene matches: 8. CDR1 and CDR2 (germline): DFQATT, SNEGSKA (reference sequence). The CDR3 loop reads CSARELASGRKDTQYF. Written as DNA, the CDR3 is TGCAGTGCTAGAGAGCTTGCTAGCGGGAGGAAGGATACGCAGTATTTT.

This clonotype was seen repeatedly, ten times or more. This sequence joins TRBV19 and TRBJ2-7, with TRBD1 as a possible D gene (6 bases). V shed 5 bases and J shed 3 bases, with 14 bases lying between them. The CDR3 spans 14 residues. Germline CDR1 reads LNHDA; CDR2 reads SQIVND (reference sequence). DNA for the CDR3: TGTGCCAGTAGTTCCCGGACAGAATACTACGAGCAGTACTTC. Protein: CASSSRTEYYEQYF.

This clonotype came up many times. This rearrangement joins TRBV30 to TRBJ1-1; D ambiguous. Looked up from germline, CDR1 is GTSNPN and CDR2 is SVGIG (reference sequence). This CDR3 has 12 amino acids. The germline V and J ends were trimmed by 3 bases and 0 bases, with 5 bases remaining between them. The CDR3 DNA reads TGTGCCTGGAGCCTGGTGAACACTGAAGCTTTCTTT. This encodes CAWSLVNTEAFF.

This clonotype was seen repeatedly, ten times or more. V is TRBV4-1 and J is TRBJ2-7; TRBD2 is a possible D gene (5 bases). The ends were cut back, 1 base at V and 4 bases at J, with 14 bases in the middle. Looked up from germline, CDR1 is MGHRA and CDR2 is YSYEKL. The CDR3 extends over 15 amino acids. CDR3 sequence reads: CASSQGQIEGYEQYF. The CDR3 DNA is TGCGCCAGCAGCCAAGGGCAAATCGAGGGATACGAGCAGTACTTC.

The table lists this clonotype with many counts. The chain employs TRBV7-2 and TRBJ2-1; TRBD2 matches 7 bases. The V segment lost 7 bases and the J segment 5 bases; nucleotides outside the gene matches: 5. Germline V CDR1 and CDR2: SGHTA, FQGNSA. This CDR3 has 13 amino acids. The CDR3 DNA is TGTGCCAGCACCTACGGACTAGACAATGAGCAGTTCTTC. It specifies CASTYGLDNEQFF.

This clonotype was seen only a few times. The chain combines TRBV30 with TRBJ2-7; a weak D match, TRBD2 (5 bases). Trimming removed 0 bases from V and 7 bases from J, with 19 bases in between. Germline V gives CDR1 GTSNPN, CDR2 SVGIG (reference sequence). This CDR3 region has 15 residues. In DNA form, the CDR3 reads TGTGCCTGGAGTGTAAAGGCTGCTGAGGGATGGGAGCAGTACTTC. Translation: CAWSVKAAEGWEQYF.

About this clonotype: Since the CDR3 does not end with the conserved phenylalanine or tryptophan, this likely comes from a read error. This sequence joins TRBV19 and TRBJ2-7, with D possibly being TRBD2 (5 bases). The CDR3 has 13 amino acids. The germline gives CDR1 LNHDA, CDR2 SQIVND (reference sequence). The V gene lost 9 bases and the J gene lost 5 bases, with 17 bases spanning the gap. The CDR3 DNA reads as TGTGCCAGCAGTCTCTGGAGGCAGAACGAGCAGTACCTC. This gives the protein CASSLWRQNEQYL.

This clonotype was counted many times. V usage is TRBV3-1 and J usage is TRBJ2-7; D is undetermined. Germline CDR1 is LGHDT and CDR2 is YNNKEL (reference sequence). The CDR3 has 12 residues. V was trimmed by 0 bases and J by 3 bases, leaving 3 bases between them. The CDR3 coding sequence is TGTGCCAGCAGCCAAGAGGTCTACGAGCAGTACTTC. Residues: CASSQEVYEQYF.

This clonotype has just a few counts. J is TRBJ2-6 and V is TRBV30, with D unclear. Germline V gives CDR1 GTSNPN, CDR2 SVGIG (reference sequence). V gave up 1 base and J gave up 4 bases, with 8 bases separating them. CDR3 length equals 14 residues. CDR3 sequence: CAWSAGSGANVLTF. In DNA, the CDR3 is TGTGCCTGGAGTGCCGGATCCGGGGCCAACGTCCTGACTTTC.

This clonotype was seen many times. Here the CDR3 DNA reads TGTGCCAGCAGCTTCCGACTGAGGGGGCTTGGGGTGAACACTGAAGCTTTCTTT. Protein sequence: CASSFRLRGLGVNTEAFF. The V gene is TRBV7-2, the J gene TRBJ1-1, with 7 bases aligning to TRBD1. The trim removed 3 bases at V and 0 bases at J, leaving 13 bases unmatched. The CDR3 consists of 18 residues. Germline CDR1 reads SGHTA; CDR2 reads FQGNSA.

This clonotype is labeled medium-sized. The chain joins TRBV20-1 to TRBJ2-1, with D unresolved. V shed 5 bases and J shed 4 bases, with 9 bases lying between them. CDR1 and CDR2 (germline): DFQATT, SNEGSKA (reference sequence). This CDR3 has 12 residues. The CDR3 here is CSAANNYNEQFF. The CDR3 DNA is TGCAGTGCTGCCAATAATTACAATGAGCAGTTCTTC.